This entry is about one T cell receptor beta chain. Its antigen remains unknown. This sample is part of a study of long-term antiretroviral therapy in people with HIV. Germline V gene sequence: CDR1 LGHNA, CDR2 YSLEER. CDR3 size: 16 residues. V was clipped by 1 base and J by 2 bases; unmatched bases: 6. The authors ran the immunoSEQ assay, v3.0, at survey level. A per-sample goal of about 35,000-50,000 T-cell genomes was targeted by sequencing. Using immunoSEQ multiplex PCR, the repertoire was profiled, and TCRdb retains in-frame clones only, with some absent. This sample has 20,000 to 30,000 clones; 80% to 90% occur once, and the top ten carry roughly 2.3%. At minimum, one pre-ART and two post-ART PBMC samples were obtained from each donor. Study findings and constraints: The study found that diversity rose after ART but stayed below transplant donor controls. Pre-ART clonal expansions dominated every time point's repertoire.

The receptor was derived from a man in his fifties with HIV. The gene calls are TRBV4-3 and TRBJ2-5, with TRBD2 matching over 8 bases. Sample: unsorted PBMCs, taken 3 years after starting antiretroviral therapy. CDR3 sequence (DNA): TGCGCCAGCAGCCAAGGAACTAGCGGTTTACAAGAGACCCAGTACTTC. Protein product: CASSQGTSGLQETQYF.